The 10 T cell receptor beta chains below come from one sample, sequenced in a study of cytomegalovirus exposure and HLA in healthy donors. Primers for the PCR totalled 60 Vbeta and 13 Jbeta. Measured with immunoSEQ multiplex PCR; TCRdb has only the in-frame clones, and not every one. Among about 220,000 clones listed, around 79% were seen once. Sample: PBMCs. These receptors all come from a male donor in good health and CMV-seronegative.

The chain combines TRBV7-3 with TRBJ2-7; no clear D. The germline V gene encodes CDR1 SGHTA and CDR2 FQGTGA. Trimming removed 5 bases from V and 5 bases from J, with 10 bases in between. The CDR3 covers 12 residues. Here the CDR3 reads CASSLSEHEQYF. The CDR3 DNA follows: TGTGCCAGCAGCCTCTCTGAGCACGAGCAGTACTTC.

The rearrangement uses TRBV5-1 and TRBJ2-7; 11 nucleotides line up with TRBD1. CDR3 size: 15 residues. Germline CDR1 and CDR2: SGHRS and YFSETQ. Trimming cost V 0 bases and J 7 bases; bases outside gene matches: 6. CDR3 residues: CASSLDGQGAREQYF. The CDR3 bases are TGCGCCAGCAGCTTGGATGGACAGGGGGCTCGAGAGCAGTACTTC.

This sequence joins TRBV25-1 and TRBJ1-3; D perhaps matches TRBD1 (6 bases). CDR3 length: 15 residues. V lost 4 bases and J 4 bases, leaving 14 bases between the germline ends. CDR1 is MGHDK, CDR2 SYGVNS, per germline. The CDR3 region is CASSGAGGSGNTIYF. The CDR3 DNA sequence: TGTGCCAGCAGTGGGGCTGGGGGCTCGGGAAACACCATATATTTT.

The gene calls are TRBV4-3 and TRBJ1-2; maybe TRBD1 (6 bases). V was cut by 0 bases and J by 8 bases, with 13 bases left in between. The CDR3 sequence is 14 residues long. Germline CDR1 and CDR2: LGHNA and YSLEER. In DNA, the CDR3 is TGCGCCAGCAGCCAAGAGGGGGGGACACGGGGCTACACCTTC. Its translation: CASSQEGGTRGYTF.

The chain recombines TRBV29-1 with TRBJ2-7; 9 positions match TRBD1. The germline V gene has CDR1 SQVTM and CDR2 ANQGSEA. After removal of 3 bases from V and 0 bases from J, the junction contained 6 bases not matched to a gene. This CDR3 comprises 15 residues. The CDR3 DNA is TGCAGCGTTGAGGACAGGGGCCTGAGCTCCTACGAGCAGTACTTC. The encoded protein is CSVEDRGLSSYEQYF.

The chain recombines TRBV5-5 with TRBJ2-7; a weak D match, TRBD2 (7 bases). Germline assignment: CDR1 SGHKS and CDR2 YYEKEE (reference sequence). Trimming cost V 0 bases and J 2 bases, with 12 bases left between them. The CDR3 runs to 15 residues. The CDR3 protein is CASSLAGGMAYEQYF. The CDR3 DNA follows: TGTGCCAGCAGCTTGGCGGGGGGCATGGCCTACGAGCAGTACTTC.

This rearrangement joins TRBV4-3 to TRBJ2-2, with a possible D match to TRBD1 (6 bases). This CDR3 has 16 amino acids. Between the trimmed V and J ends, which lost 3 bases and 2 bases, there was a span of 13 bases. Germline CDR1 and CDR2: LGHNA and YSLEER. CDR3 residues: CASSQASDSNTGELFF. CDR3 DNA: TGCGCCAGCAGCCAGGCCTCGGACAGCAACACCGGGGAGCTGTTTTTT.

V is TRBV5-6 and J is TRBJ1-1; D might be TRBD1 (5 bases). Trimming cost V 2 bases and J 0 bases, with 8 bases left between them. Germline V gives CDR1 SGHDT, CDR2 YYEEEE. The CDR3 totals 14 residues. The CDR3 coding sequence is TGTGCCAGCAGCTTCGGGGGGGTGAACACTGAAGCTTTCTTT. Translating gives CASSFGGVNTEAFF.

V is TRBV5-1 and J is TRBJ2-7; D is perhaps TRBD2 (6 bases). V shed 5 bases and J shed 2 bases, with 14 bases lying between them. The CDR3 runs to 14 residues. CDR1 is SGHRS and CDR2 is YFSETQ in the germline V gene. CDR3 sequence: CASRVSGRTYEQYF. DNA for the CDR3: TGCGCCAGCAGGGTTAGCGGAAGAACCTACGAGCAGTACTTC.

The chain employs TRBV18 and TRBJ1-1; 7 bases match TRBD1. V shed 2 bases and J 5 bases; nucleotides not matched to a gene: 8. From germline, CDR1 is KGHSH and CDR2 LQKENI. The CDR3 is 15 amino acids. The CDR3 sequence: CASSPVEGARTEAFF. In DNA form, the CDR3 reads TGTGCCAGCTCACCAGTGGAGGGGGCGAGGACTGAAGCTTTCTTT.